Listed below are T cell receptor beta chains from one sample, sequenced in a study of cytomegalovirus exposure and HLA in healthy donors. Sequencing was performed with immunoSEQ multiplex PCR; in TCRdb, only in-frame clones are kept and a portion is missing. The sample has 220,000 or so clones; around 78% are singletons. Source material: PBMCs. These receptors all come from a woman between 18 and 30 years old in good health and CMV-seronegative. Each CDR3 is given with its conserved first and last residue. The D gene is left open where the match is weak. The size field is filled for only some rows; it gives once, few, many or a size class.

V gene	D gene	clone size	J gene	CDR3 DNA	CDR3 protein
TRBV7-9	-	-	TRBJ1-2	TGTGCCAGCAGCTTAGTGGGAGATGGCTACACCTTC	CASSLVGDGYTF
TRBV13	-	-	TRBJ1-1	TGTGCCAGCAGCTTACCCACACAGAACACTGAAGCTTTCTTT	CASSLPTQNTEAFF
TRBV2	-	-	TRBJ2-7	TGTGCCAGCAGTGGACAGGAGAACGAGCAGTACTTC	CASSGQENEQYF
TRBV30	-	-	TRBJ1-2	TGTGCCTGGAGTGGGACCGGGACCGAGGCCCCCTATGGCTACACCTTC	CAWSGTGTEAPYGYTF
TRBV6-6	-	-	TRBJ2-2	TGTGCCAGCAGAATCTTGGGGGTTGGGACCGGGGAGCTGTTTTTT	CASRILGVGTGELFF
TRBV28	TRBD1	-	TRBJ2-2	TGTGCCAGCAGTTTCTCCAAGTTCAGGGGGCAGGCCGGGGAGCTGTTTTTT	CASSFSKFRGQAGELFF
TRBV15	-	-	TRBJ2-7	TGTGCCACCAGCACTCGTTCAACGGAGGAGCAGTACTTC	CATSTRSTEEQYF
TRBV2	-	-	TRBJ1-2	TGTGCCAGCAGCTTACAGGGAATCGGAAACTATGGCTACACCTTC	CASSLQGIGNYGYTF
TRBV5-8	-	-	TRBJ2-5	TGTGCCAGCAGCTGGTCCAGGGGAGAAGAGACCCAGTACTTC	CASSWSRGEETQYF
TRBV6-1	-	-	TRBJ2-2	TGTGCCAGCAGGAGATTCTTGGGGAACACCGGGGAGCTGTTTTTT	CASRRFLGNTGELFF
TRBV18	TRBD1	once	TRBJ1-2	TGTGCCAGCTCAAAAGACAGGGAGAGCTATGGCTACACCTTC	CASSKDRESYGYTF
TRBV20-1	-	-	TRBJ2-3	TGCAGCGGCAAGAGCACAGATACGCAGTATTTT	CSGKSTDTQYF
TRBV6-1	TRBD2	-	TRBJ2-2	TGTGCCAGCAGGAGGGGAGGGACCGGGGAGCTGTTTTTT	CASRRGGTGELFF
TRBV5-6	TRBD1	-	TRBJ1-2	TGTGCCAGCAGCATCGGGACAGGGGTAGGCTACACCTTC	CASSIGTGVGYTF
TRBV13	-	-	TRBJ1-1	TGTGCCAGCAGCTATCCAGCGAACACTGAAGCTTTCTTT	CASSYPANTEAFF
TRBV11-2	-	-	TRBJ2-7	TGTGCCAGCAGCTTATGGGTCCTCCACGAGCAGTACTTC	CASSLWVLHEQYF
TRBV21-1	-	-	TRBJ1-1	TGTGCCAGCAGCATGTGGACAGGGTACCCTGAAGCTTTCTTT	CASSMWTGYPEAFF
TRBV20-1	TRBD2	-	TRBJ2-7	TGCTCCCTGGGGGGGGCCTACGAGCAGTACTTC	CSLGGAYEQYF
TRBV4-1	-	-	TRBJ2-3	TGCGCCAGCAGCCAAGATAGTAACGCAGATACGCAGTATTTT	CASSQDSNADTQYF
TRBV28	-	-	TRBJ2-5	TGTGCCAGCAGTTTCGGCGGGTCGGAAGAGACCCAGTACTTC	CASSFGGSEETQYF
TRBV5-6	TRBD1	-	TRBJ2-7	TGTGCCAGCAGCTTTCCCGGACAGGCTACCTACGAGCAGTACTTC	CASSFPGQATYEQYF
TRBV19	-	-	TRBJ2-3	TGTGCCAGTAGTGTGGGGAGCACAGATACGCAGTATTTT	CASSVGSTDTQYF
TRBV30	-	-	TRBJ2-7	TGTGCCTGGAGGTTGGGGGGGACAGCGAGTTACGAGCAGTACTTC	CAWRLGGTASYEQYF
TRBV10-2	-	-	TRBJ1-1	TGCGCCAGCAGTGTGGGCTGGAACACTGAAGCTTTCTTT	CASSVGWNTEAFF
TRBV11-2	-	-	TRBJ2-7	TGTGCCAGCAGCCCCTATTCTTTGGGGCGGGGCCGGTCCTACGAGCAGTACTTC	CASSPYSLGRGRSYEQYF
TRBV5-6	TRBD1	-	TRBJ1-2	TGTGCCAGCAGAATCGACAGGGGATATGGCTACACCTTC	CASRIDRGYGYTF
TRBV30	TRBD1	-	TRBJ1-1	TGTGCCTGGAAGAGACAGGGGGAAGATGGGGACACTGAAGCTTTCTTT	CAWKRQGEDGDTEAFF
TRBV4-2	-	-	TRBJ2-7	TGTGCCAGCAGCCGTACCTCCGCGAGCTCCTACGAGCAGTACTTC	CASSRTSASSYEQYF
TRBV4-1	-	-	TRBJ2-5	TGCGCCAGCAGCCAAGATCAGAGGATTCCCGGGACCCAGTACTTC	CASSQDQRIPGTQYF
TRBV30	-	-	TRBJ1-2	TGTGCCTGGAGGACCCCCGGGGGCGGCAATGGCTACACCTTC	CAWRTPGGGNGYTF
TRBV2	-	-	TRBJ2-7	TGTGCCAGCAGCGTCGAGACAACTTTTTCCTACGAGCAGTACTTC	CASSVETTFSYEQYF
TRBV15	-	many	TRBJ1-5	TGTGCCACCAGCAGAGAGAATTCGGCTTGGGGCAATCAGCCCCAGCATTTT	CATSRENSAWGNQPQHF
TRBV18	-	-	TRBJ2-6	TGTGCCAGCTCAGCGACCATCTCTGGGGCCAACGTCCTGACTTTC	CASSATISGANVLTF
TRBV28	TRBD1	-	TRBJ1-1	TGTGCCAGCGCCCTCCTACAGGGGGCCAGTAGGGACACTGAAGCTTTCTTT	CASALLQGASRDTEAFF
TRBV27	TRBD2	-	TRBJ2-1	TGTGCCAGCAGCCCCGGGACTAGCGGGGGGAATGAGCAGTTCTTC	CASSPGTSGGNEQFF
TRBV6-4	-	-	TRBJ2-2	TGTGCCAGCAGTCACAGGGAGGCCGGGGAGCTGTTTTTT	CASSHREAGELFF
TRBV7-9	-	-	TRBJ2-7	TGTGCCAGCAGCCAAGGGGGGACTTCCTACGAGCAGTACTTC	CASSQGGTSYEQYF
TRBV7-8	TRBD1	-	TRBJ2-1	TGTGCCAGCAGCTTAGTAGCACAGGGGATCGGTAATGAGCAGTTCTTC	CASSLVAQGIGNEQFF
TRBV9	TRBD1	-	TRBJ1-2	TGTGCCAGCAGCGGCTACAGGGGGCTTGGCTACACCTTC	CASSGYRGLGYTF
TRBV5-6	-	-	TRBJ2-7	TGTGCCAGCAGCTTGGCGCCGGGTGCGGGGCAGTACTTC	CASSLAPGAGQYF
TRBV2	TRBD2	-	TRBJ2-3	TGTGCCAGCAGGGAAGCGGGGGACCACACAGATACGCAGTATTTT	CASREAGDHTDTQYF
TRBV5-6	-	-	TRBJ2-7	TGTGCCAGCAGCCCGAGGGGCCAGGGGCCCCACGAGCAGTACTTC	CASSPRGQGPHEQYF
TRBV6-6	TRBD1	-	TRBJ1-2	TGTGCCAGCAGTCCCGACAGGGGGCCCTATGGCTACACCTTC	CASSPDRGPYGYTF
TRBV7-2	-	-	TRBJ2-7	TGTGCCAGCACCCCCGGGGGAGGATACGAGCAGTACTTC	CASTPGGGYEQYF
TRBV5-3	-	-	TRBJ1-2	TGTGCCAGAAGCTGTGGGGGCCTTTCCTATGGCTACACCTTC	CARSCGGLSYGYTF
TRBV2	-	-	TRBJ1-3	TGTGCCAGCAACCCCAGGGCCTCTGGAAACACCATATATTTT	CASNPRASGNTIYF
TRBV7-9	-	-	TRBJ1-2	TGTGCCAGCAGCCAGGGACGGCCGATGGACTATGGCTACACCTTC	CASSQGRPMDYGYTF
TRBV10-3	TRBD1	-	TRBJ2-7	TGTGCCATCAGTGAAGGGACAGGGGCGGGGGAGCAGTACTTC	CAISEGTGAGEQYF